This TCR beta chain comes out of a study of cytomegalovirus exposure and HLA in healthy donors. Use of 60 Vbeta and 13 Jbeta primers characterized the PCR. Assay: immunoSEQ multiplex PCR; the TCRdb copy retains only in-frame clones and omits some. In the table there are roughly 200,000 clones, 60% to 85% of which are singletons. The germline V gene has CDR1 MNHEY and CDR2 SMNVEV (reference sequence). The CDR3 length is 14 residues. The V end was cut by 7 bases, the J end by 6 bases, with 16 bases between. The sequence derives from a man aged 40-49 years in good health and CMV-seronegative. The sequenced sample was PBMCs. This chain joins TRBV27 and TRBJ1-5; TRBD1 is a possible D gene (5 bases). The CDR3 protein is CASIRRVGGQPQHF. The CDR3 coding sequence is TGTGCCAGCATAAGGAGGGTGGGGGGTCAGCCCCAGCATTTT.